One and the same sample provided the 8 T cell receptor beta chains below, sequenced in a study of blood T cell repertoires in COVID-19. Assay used: immunoSEQ multiplex PCR; TCRdb lists only in-frame clones, some missing. The sample yields about 75,000 clones, approximately 90% seen once. Sequenced material: peripheral blood. The source of these receptors is a human donor in a cohort sampled during active COVID-19.

The chain has TRBV12-3 or TRBV12-4 and TRBJ1-4, with no clear D. V was pared by 1 base and J by 5 bases, with 5 bases between. CDR3 length: 13 amino acids. Here the CDR3 reads CASSLGRNEKLFF. DNA of the CDR3: TGTGCCAGCAGTTTAGGGCGGAATGAAAAACTGTTTTTT.

V and J are TRBV29-1 and TRBJ1-2; 9 nucleotides align to TRBD1. Unmatched junction bases numbered 8, after V lost 6 bases and J lost 6 bases. This CDR3 is 13 amino acids long. Germline V lookup: CDR1 SQVTM, CDR2 ANQGSEA. CDR3: CSVRVGQGDGYTF. Here the CDR3 DNA reads TGCAGCGTAAGGGTGGGACAGGGCGATGGCTACACCTTC.

V gene TRBV30 combines with J gene TRBJ2-1, with D perhaps TRBD1 (6 bases). Germline values: CDR1 GTSNPN, CDR2 SVGIG (reference sequence). With 0 bases removed from V and 6 bases from J, the gap between germline ends came to 15 bases. This CDR3 is 15 amino acids long. As DNA, the CDR3 is TGTGCCTGGAGTGTTCCGGACAGCCGGACCAATGAGCAGTTCTTC. Translation gives CAWSVPDSRTNEQFF. Full variable domain (missing parts from reference TRBV30 and TRBJ2-1): SQTIHQWPATLVQPVGSPLSLECTVEGTSNPNLYWYRQAAGRGLQLLFYSVGIGQISSEVPQNLSASRPQDRQFILSSKKLLLSDSGFYLCAWSVPDSRTNEQFFGPGTRLTVL.

This clone appeared once. CDR3 loop: CASSVTLSSGANVLTF. Here the CDR3 DNA reads TGTGCCAGCAGCGTGACACTTTCGTCCGGGGCCAACGTCCTGACTTTC. The genes are TRBV5-6 and TRBJ2-6; D uncertain. Trimming shortened V by 4 bases and J by 4 bases, and 15 bases separated the two germline ends. This CDR3 has 16 residues. Germline assignment: CDR1 SGHDT and CDR2 YYEEEE.

The V call is TRBV11-2, the J call TRBJ1-6, with TRBD1 as a possible D gene (6 bases). CDR1 and CDR2 from the germline V gene are SGHAT and FQNNGV. V gave up 4 bases and J gave up 7 bases, with 11 bases separating them. The CDR3 is 14 residues long. The CDR3 loop reads CASSSGVQNSPLHF. The CDR3 DNA reads as TGTGCCAGCAGCTCAGGGGTTCAGAATTCACCCCTCCACTTT.

Comment on this clone: Other DNA sequences from this sample encode an identical CDR3 as well. The V and J genes are TRBV28 and TRBJ1-2; D uncertain. The CDR3 totals 11 residues. V lost 3 bases and J lost 5, with 4 bases in between. Germline-derived CDR1 and CDR2 are MDHEN and SYDVKM. The chain's CDR3 is CASSFGYGYTF. The CDR3 DNA follows: TGTGCCAGCAGTTTCGGTTATGGCTACACCTTC.

The V gene is TRBV7-9, the J gene TRBJ1-1; a weak D match, TRBD1 (6 bases). Trimming took 6 bases from V and 0 from J, leaving 14 bases between them. This CDR3 region has 15 residues. Per germline, CDR1 SEHNR and CDR2 FQNEAQ (reference sequence). The CDR3 here is CASRPPGQVNTEAFF. CDR3 in DNA: TGTGCCAGCAGACCTCCGGGACAAGTGAACACTGAAGCTTTCTTT.

The V call is TRBV5-6, the J call TRBJ2-3; TRBD2 aligns across 15 bases. CDR1 and CDR2 from the germline V gene are SGHDT and YYEEEE. The CDR3 is 16 amino acids. The V and J ends lost 4 bases and 4 bases, in that order; junction bases with no gene match: 4. CDR3 sequence reads: CASSLGLAGGADTQYF. CDR3 nucleotides: TGTGCCAGCAGCCTGGGACTAGCGGGAGGAGCAGATACGCAGTATTTT. Drawing the rest from reference TRBV5-6 and TRBJ2-3, the complete variable domain is DAGVTQSPTHLIKTRGQQVTLRCSPKSGHDTVSWYQQALGQGPQFIFQYYEEEERQRGNFPDRFSGHQFPNYSSELNVNALLLGDSALYLCASSLGLAGGADTQYFGPGTRLTVL.